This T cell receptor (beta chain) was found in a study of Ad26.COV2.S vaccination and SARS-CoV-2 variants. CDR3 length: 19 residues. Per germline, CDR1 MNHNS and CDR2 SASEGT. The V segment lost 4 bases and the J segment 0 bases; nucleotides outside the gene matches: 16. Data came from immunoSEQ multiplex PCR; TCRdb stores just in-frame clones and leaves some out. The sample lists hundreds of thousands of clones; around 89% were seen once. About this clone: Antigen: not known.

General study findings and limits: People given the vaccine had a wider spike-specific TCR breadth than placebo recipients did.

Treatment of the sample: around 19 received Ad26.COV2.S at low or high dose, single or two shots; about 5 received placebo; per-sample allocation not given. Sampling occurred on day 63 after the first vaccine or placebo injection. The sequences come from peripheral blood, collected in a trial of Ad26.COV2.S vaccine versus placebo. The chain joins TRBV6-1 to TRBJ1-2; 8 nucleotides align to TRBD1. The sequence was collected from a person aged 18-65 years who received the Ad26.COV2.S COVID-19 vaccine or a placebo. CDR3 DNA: TGTGCCAGCAGTGTGGAATTATTGCAGGGGGCACTAGCTAACTATGGCTACACCTTC. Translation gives CASSVELLQGALANYGYTF.